This TCR beta chain was observed in a study of CXCR3-negative and CXCR3-positive naive CD8 T cells. General study findings and limits: The study found more hydrophobic TRB CDR3s in CXCR3-positive naive cells than in CXCR3-negative naive cells.

CD45RO-CCR7+CD27+CD95- marked naive CD8+ T cells. UMI-labeled 5' RACE yielded the TRB cDNA libraries. From the 5' RACE reads, TCRdb lists one entry per CDR3 protein and no DNA. The table for this sample gives 100,000 or so distinct CDR3 sequences. Comment on this clonotype: Its antigen is not identified.

The source material was naive CXCR3+ CD8+ T cells from blood. Subset of the sample: CD45RO-CCR7+CD27+CD95- naive CD8+ T cells expressing CXCR3 (TNR3+). The clonotype comes from a human donor in good health. Some clones in this sample may be carry-over from other donors' samples.

The CDR3 sequence is CASSLWDRGHEQYF. This chain joins TRBV12-3 or TRBV12-4 and TRBJ2-7; the TRBD1 assignment by TCRdb is unverifiable without DNA. The CDR3 runs 14 residues.